The 27 T cell receptor beta chains reported below all come from one sample, sequenced in a study of response to subunit inactivated influenza vaccine. TCRdb reprocessed the RT-PCR reads with MiXCR, giving one entry per CDR3 protein. The data contain around 570,000 distinct CDR3 sequences, less than 8% of them seen just once; the ten biggest clones take up roughly 13%. The sample in question was PBMCs from blood, obtained less than 30 months after vaccination. These receptors all come from a man between 45 and 75 years old who received an inactivated influenza vaccine.

This clonotype was recorded many times. This chain uses TRBV20-1 with TRBJ1-1, with D hard to call. The V end lost 2 bases, the J end lost 5 bases, and 12 bases lay between the germline ends. The CDR3 runs 13 residues. CDR1 is DFQATT, CDR2 SNEGSKA, per germline (reference sequence). The CDR3 sequence: CSARSVGRTEAFF. CDR3 bases: TGCAGTGCTAGATCGGTAGGGAGGACTGAAGCTTTCTTT.

There are many counts of this clonotype. This chain connects TRBV29-1 to TRBJ2-7; D gene ambiguous. Trimming left V 4 bases short and J 2 bases short, with 15 bases between. The CDR3 sequence is 14 residues long. From germline, CDR1 is SQVTM and CDR2 ANQGSEA. CDR3 region: CSVAAPQAPYEQYF. CDR3 DNA: TGCAGCGTTGCCGCGCCTCAGGCCCCCTACGAGCAGTACTTC.

For this clonotype: Since a much larger clone is just one base distant, this may be a read error. The chain links TRBV5-1 to TRBJ1-1; D is uncertain. The length of the CDR3 is 13 residues. CDR1 is SGHRS and CDR2 is YFSETQ in the germline V gene. The CDR3 spells CAGSRAGNTEAFF. CDR3 DNA sequence: TGCGCCGGCAGCCGGGCAGGGAACACTGAAGCTTTCTTT.

This clonotype came up a few times. The chain carries TRBV5-1 and TRBJ2-1, with 7 bases aligning to TRBD2. This CDR3 spans 15 amino acids. V was clipped by 1 base and J by 8 bases; unmatched bases: 9. Looked up from germline, CDR1 is SGHRS and CDR2 is YFSETQ. The CDR3 here is CASSLQLGGFDEQFF. In DNA form, the CDR3 reads TGCGCCAGCAGCTTGCAGCTCGGGGGGTTCGATGAGCAGTTCTTC.

This rearrangement joins TRBV20-1 to TRBJ2-1, with D hard to call. CDR1 DFQATT and CDR2 SNEGSKA come from the germline V gene (reference sequence). CDR3 length: 10 amino acids. Trimming stripped 1 base from V and 10 bases from J, with 5 bases between. The CDR3: CSARAEEQFF. The CDR3 region has the DNA TGCAGTGCTAGAGCGGAGGAGCAGTTCTTC.

V usage is TRBV12-3 or TRBV12-4 and J usage is TRBJ2-5; 11 bases align to TRBD2. The CDR3 spans 15 residues. V gave up 5 bases and J gave up 5 bases; unmatched junction bases: 7. DNA of the CDR3: TGTGCCAGCAGTCGGACTAGCGGGTTAGAGGAGACCCAGTACTTC. It is translated as CASSRTSGLEETQYF.

This clonotype was seen more than once but under ten times. The rearrangement joins TRBV7-2 to TRBJ2-1; D possibly corresponds to TRBD1 (5 bases). This CDR3 is 16 amino acids long. The germline V and J ends were trimmed by 1 base and 1 base, with 11 bases remaining between them. Germline CDR1 SGHTA, CDR2 FQGNSA. The CDR3 sequence is CASSLGAGHSYNEQFF. CDR3 in DNA: TGTGCCAGCAGCTTAGGGGCAGGGCATTCCTACAATGAGCAGTTCTTC.

This clonotype was seen only a few times. The chain employs TRBV14 and TRBJ2-7, with TRBD1 as a possible D gene (5 bases). Germline V CDR1 and CDR2: SGHDN, FVKESK. The CDR3 is 14 residues long. The V end was cut by 1 base, the J end by 2 bases, with 9 bases between. CDR3 sequence (DNA): TGTGCCAGCAGCCAAGGGGGCGCAACCTACGAGCAGTACTTC. The encoded protein is CASSQGGATYEQYF.

This clonotype was counted many times. The chain couples TRBV14 to TRBJ1-6; tentatively, D is TRBD1 (6 bases). This CDR3 is built from 16 residues. In germline, CDR1 is SGHDN, CDR2 FVKESK. V dropped 3 bases and J dropped 9 bases, with 18 bases sitting between them. The CDR3 loop is CASSQRTETVLSPLHF. The CDR3 DNA follows: TGTGCCAGCAGCCAGAGGACAGAGACGGTACTTTCACCCCTCCACTTT.

This clonotype was seen only a few times. The chain links TRBV7-9 to TRBJ1-2; 10 bases fit TRBD1. The CDR3 consists of 15 residues. CDR1 and CDR2 from the germline V gene are SEHNR and FQNEAQ (reference sequence). The junction had 1 base not matched to a gene; V was cut back by 3 bases and J by 0 bases. In DNA form, the CDR3 reads TGTGCCAGCAGCTTGGGACAGGGGTCTAACTATGGCTACACCTTC. As protein: CASSLGQGSNYGYTF.

This clonotype has a handful of counts. The gene calls are TRBV5-1 and TRBJ2-1; 11 bases agree with TRBD1. V lost 0 bases and J lost 7; bases outside the gene matches: 6. This CDR3 region has 16 residues. Germline assignment: CDR1 SGHRS and CDR2 YFSETQ. The CDR3: CASSLGRTGGFNEQFF. The DNA for the CDR3 is TGCGCCAGCAGCTTGGGCAGGACAGGGGGCTTTAATGAGCAGTTCTTC. The complete variable domain, with remaining parts taken from reference TRBV5-1 and TRBJ2-1, reads KAGVTQTPRYLIKTRGQQVTLSCSPISGHRSVSWYQQTPGQGLQFLFEYFSETQRNKGNFPGRFSGRQFSNSRSEMNVSTLELGDSALYLCASSLGRTGGFNEQFFGPGTRLTVL.

This clonotype has just a few counts. This sequence joins TRBV20-1 and TRBJ2-7, with D perhaps TRBD1 (6 bases). CDR1 DFQATT and CDR2 SNEGSKA come from the germline V gene (reference sequence). CDR3 size: 14 residues. Trimming shortened V by 3 bases and J by 3 bases, and 15 bases separated the two germline ends. The CDR3 nucleotides are TGCAGTGCTAGGGATCCTAGGACAGTCTACGAGCAGTACTTC. It specifies CSARDPRTVYEQYF.

This clonotype occurred a few times. The DNA for the CDR3 is TGTGCCAGCAGCCCATTTAGCGGGATGAACACAGATACGCAGTATTTT. Translation gives CASSPFSGMNTDTQYF. The chain has TRBV14 and TRBJ2-3; 8 bases are shared with TRBD2. The CDR3 is made up of 16 amino acids. The J segment lost 2 bases and the V segment lost 4 bases, leaving 8 bases of the junction unmatched. Germline CDR1 reads SGHDN; CDR2 reads FVKESK.

The rearrangement joins TRBV18 to TRBJ2-5; 7 bases match TRBD2. Germline V gene lookup returns CDR1 KGHSH and CDR2 LQKENI. There are 15 residues in the CDR3. Trimming took 4 bases from V and 1 from J; bases not matched to a gene: 6. The CDR3 loop is CASSLIPSGQETQYF. The CDR3 coding sequence is TGTGCCAGCTCACTCATCCCTAGCGGCCAAGAGACCCAGTACTTC.

This clonotype showed up just a few times. The chain couples TRBV12-2 to TRBJ2-7; the table gives TRBD2 as D, unverified against the DNA. TRBV12-2 is recorded as a pseudogene. The CDR3 consists of 16 residues. DNA of the CDR3: TGTGCAAGTCGCTCTGAGGGTGGGAGAAGGATGAACGAGCAGTACTTC. It is translated as CASRSEGGRRMNEQYF.

This clonotype was seen many times. The chain recombines TRBV5-1 with TRBJ2-5, with 11 bases identical to TRBD2. The CDR3 is 19 amino acids. V shed 0 bases, J shed 4 bases, and the junction held 14 bases outside the gene matches. Germline assignment: CDR1 SGHRS and CDR2 YFSETQ. The CDR3 region is CASSLAMSASGRLGETQYF. Written as DNA, the CDR3 is TGCGCCAGCAGCTTGGCCATGTCAGCTAGCGGGAGGTTGGGAGAGACCCAGTACTTC.

This clonotype was counted between two and nine times. V gene TRBV3-1 combines with J gene TRBJ1-1; D is ambiguous. The CDR3 is 13 amino acids. Germline V gene lookup returns CDR1 LGHDT and CDR2 YNNKEL (reference sequence). V lost 2 bases to trimming and J lost 1 base, with 5 bases between them. CDR3 region: CASSQFTNTEAFF. The CDR3 DNA reads as TGTGCCAGCAGCCAATTTACGAACACTGAAGCTTTCTTT.

At least ten counts were recorded for this clonotype. The chain has TRBV20-1 and TRBJ2-5, with 9 nucleotides matching TRBD2. Germline loops: CDR1 DFQATT, CDR2 SNEGSKA (reference sequence). V dropped 2 bases and J dropped 5; count of bases not matched to a gene: 12. The CDR3 runs to 16 residues. CDR3 sequence reads: CSARPLMGTSLETQYF. CDR3 bases: TGCAGTGCTAGACCTCTAATGGGGACTAGCCTTGAGACCCAGTACTTC.

About this clonotype itself: A clone one base away is much larger, so this may be a read error. The V call is TRBV12-3 or TRBV12-4, the J call TRBJ1-2; D remains unclear. The CDR3 totals 12 residues. Trimming shortened V by 4 bases and J by 7 bases, and 10 bases separated the two germline ends. The CDR3 sequence is CASSSVPAGYTF. The CDR3, as DNA: TGTGCCAGCAGTTCAGTCCCGGCTGGCTACACCTTC.

This clonotype showed up just a few times. The gene calls are TRBV4-2 and TRBJ1-3, with D possibly TRBD1 on 5 matching bases. The germline V and J ends were trimmed by 0 bases and 0 bases, with 9 bases remaining between them. This CDR3 is 16 amino acids long. CDR1 is LGHNA and CDR2 is YNFKEQ in the germline V gene. CDR3 DNA: TGTGCCAGCAGCCAAGAGGGGACCAACTCTGGAAACACCATATATTTT. Translation gives CASSQEGTNSGNTIYF.

The J gene is TRBJ2-3, the V gene TRBV7-2; D possibly corresponds to TRBD1 (7 bases). V was trimmed by 6 bases and J by 5 bases, leaving 21 bases between them. The CDR3 has 16 residues. The V gene's germline CDR1 is SGHTA and CDR2 FQGNSA. CDR3 coding DNA: TGTGCCAGCAGTTTGGAGGGGGCGGGAACGAGAGATACGCAGTATTTT. It encodes CASSLEGAGTRDTQYF.

This clonotype was detected many times. The gene calls are TRBV5-1 and TRBJ1-6; TRBD1 matches 8 bases. Losses at the gene ends were 3 bases for V and 7 bases for J; bases not matched to a gene: 6. The CDR3 contains 15 residues. Germline assignment: CDR1 SGHRS and CDR2 YFSETQ. The CDR3 here is CASSSHRDRNSPLHF. The CDR3 DNA follows: TGCGCCAGCAGCTCGCACCGGGACAGGAATTCACCCCTCCACTTT.

This clonotype was counted ten times or more. The J gene is TRBJ2-5, the V gene TRBV4-1; D is possibly TRBD2 (7 bases). This CDR3 has 16 amino acids. CDR1 and CDR2 (germline): MGHRA, YSYEKL. V was cut by 0 bases and J by 5 bases, with 16 bases left in between. This CDR3 is CASSQDRGALEETQYF. CDR3 coding DNA: TGCGCCAGCAGCCAAGATCGGGGGGCCTTAGAGGAGACCCAGTACTTC.

The rearrangement links TRBV7-2 to TRBJ2-3; 11 nucleotides line up with TRBD1. The germline CDR1 and CDR2 sequences are SGHTA and FQGNSA. The trim removed 7 bases at V and 4 bases at J, leaving 4 bases unmatched. This CDR3 is 14 amino acids long. The CDR3 spells CASTRTGGADTQYF. The CDR3 nucleotides are TGTGCCAGCACCAGGACAGGGGGCGCAGATACGCAGTATTTT. The full variable domain, rest sourced from reference TRBV7-2 and TRBJ2-3, is GAGVSQSPSNKVTEKGKDVELRCDPISGHTALYWYRQSLGQGLEFLIYFQGNSAPDKSGLPSDRFSAERTGGSVSTLTIQRTQQEDSAVYLCASTRTGGADTQYFGPGTRLTVL.

The J gene is TRBJ2-7, the V gene TRBV20-1; D may correspond to TRBD1 or TRBD2 (5 bases each). V was clipped by 3 bases and J by 0 bases, with 15 bases between them. From germline, CDR1 is DFQATT and CDR2 SNEGSKA (reference sequence). This CDR3 is 15 amino acids long. CDR3 sequence (DNA): TGCAGTGCTAGGAACCGGGACCGGAGCTCCTACGAGCAGTACTTC. Translation: CSARNRDRSSYEQYF.

This clonotype was picked up many times. J is TRBJ2-7 and V is TRBV3-1; 12 nucleotides align to TRBD2. The germline V gene has CDR1 LGHDT and CDR2 YNNKEL (reference sequence). V was pared by 1 base and J by 8 bases, with 3 bases of the junction left unmatched. This CDR3 is built from 14 residues. CDR3 sequence: CASSQAGLAGQQYF. The CDR3 nucleotides read TGTGCCAGCAGCCAAGCCGGACTAGCGGGACAGCAGTACTTC.

Only a few counts were recorded for this clonotype. V is TRBV4-2 and J is TRBJ2-3, with a possible D match to TRBD2 (7 bases). The V gene lost 4 bases and the J gene lost 1 base, with 12 bases spanning the gap. This CDR3 contains 15 residues. Per the germline V gene, CDR1 is LGHNA and CDR2 is YNFKEQ. As DNA, the CDR3 is TGTGCCAGCAGCCGGGGGGGGCTCGGCACAGATACGCAGTATTTT. This translates into CASSRGGLGTDTQYF.